The 18 T cell receptor beta chains listed next were all sequenced from one sample in a study of blood T cell repertoires in COVID-19. The protocol was immunoSEQ multiplex PCR, while the TCRdb copy is restricted to in-frame clones and leaves out a portion. This sample yields around 310,000 clones, of which approximately 89% are seen a single time; less than 6.5% belongs to the top ten. Material for sequencing was PBMCs or T cells enriched from blood (not recorded which). These receptors all stem from a man aged 25-45 years who had recovered from COVID-19.

The chain combines TRBV7-9 with TRBJ2-2, with 9 bases matching TRBD2. CDR3 length: 16 amino acids. The trim removed 0 bases at V and 1 base at J, leaving 0 bases unmatched. Germline values: CDR1 SEHNR, CDR2 FQNEAQ (reference sequence). In nucleotides, the CDR3 is TGTGCCAGCAGCTTAGCTAGCGGGAGGAACACCGGGGAGCTGTTTTTT. This sequence encodes CASSLASGRNTGELFF.

V is TRBV28 and J is TRBJ1-1, with TRBD1 as a possible D gene (6 bases). Between the trimmed V and J ends, which lost 4 bases and 9 bases, there was a span of 24 bases. The CDR3 is made up of 16 amino acids. Germline loops: CDR1 MDHEN, CDR2 SYDVKM. CDR3 protein: CASSSKGRAGGFKAFF. The CDR3 DNA follows: TGTGCCAGCAGTTCTAAGGGTCGGGCGGGGGGCTTCAAAGCTTTCTTT.

CDR3 region: CASSLVAASSYNEQFF. As DNA, the CDR3 is TGCGCCAGCAGCTTGGTAGCGGCGAGCTCCTACAATGAGCAGTTCTTC. The chain has TRBV5-1 and TRBJ2-1; D possibly corresponds to TRBD2 (6 bases). The CDR3 spans 16 residues. The germline V gene encodes CDR1 SGHRS and CDR2 YFSETQ. Between the trimmed V and J ends, which lost 0 bases and 0 bases, there was a span of 10 bases. The complete variable domain, with remaining parts taken from reference TRBV5-1 and TRBJ2-1, reads KAGVTQTPRYLIKTRGQQVTLSCSPISGHRSVSWYQQTPGQGLQFLFEYFSETQRNKGNFPGRFSGRQFSNSRSEMNVSTLELGDSALYLCASSLVAASSYNEQFFGPGTRLTVL.

V usage is TRBV7-2 and J usage is TRBJ2-7, with a tentative D call TRBD1 (6 bases). The CDR3 contains 15 residues. The V and J ends lost 0 bases and 0 bases respectively, with 9 bases between them. CDR1 is SGHTA and CDR2 is FQGNSA in the germline V gene. The CDR3, as DNA: TGTGCCAGCAGCTTAGCGCAAGGGGGCTCCTACGAGCAGTACTTC. This gives the protein CASSLAQGGSYEQYF.

This chain uses TRBV11-3 with TRBJ2-3; no definite D call. Germline CDR1 reads SGHNT; CDR2 reads YENEEA. The germline V and J ends were trimmed by 2 bases and 4 bases, with 7 bases remaining between them. The length of the CDR3 is 13 residues. This chain's CDR3 is CASSLNSADTQYF. The CDR3 bases are TGTGCCAGCAGCTTAAACAGTGCAGATACGCAGTATTTT.

The chain joins TRBV29-1 to TRBJ2-5, with D possibly matching TRBD2 (5 bases). Trimming removed 8 bases at V and 5 bases at J, with 15 bases between. Germline CDR1 reads SQVTM; CDR2 reads ANQGSEA. The CDR3 totals 12 residues. The CDR3 reads CSTTSGWETQYF. In DNA form, the CDR3 reads TGCAGCACCACCTCGGGGTGGGAGACCCAGTACTTC.

The table lists this clone with a count of one. V gene TRBV29-1 combines with J gene TRBJ2-7; the D gene is possibly TRBD1 (5 bases). Germline-derived CDR1 and CDR2 are SQVTM and ANQGSEA. Trimming removed 5 bases from V and 2 bases from J, with 13 bases in between. This CDR3 is 13 amino acids long. This CDR3 is CSVWGLRTYEQYF. In DNA form, the CDR3 reads TGCAGCGTTTGGGGCCTTAGGACCTACGAGCAGTACTTC.

The DNA of the CDR3 is TGCGCCAGCAGCTTACTAGCGGGGGGATCCTACAATGAGCAGTTCTTC. Protein sequence: CASSLLAGGSYNEQFF. The chain combines TRBV5-1 with TRBJ2-1, with 12 nucleotides matching TRBD2. The V segment lost 2 bases and the J segment 1 base; nucleotides outside the gene matches: 1. The CDR3 has 16 residues. Germline V lookup: CDR1 SGHRS, CDR2 YFSETQ.

This clone has just a few counts. The genes are TRBV7-9 and TRBJ2-1, with TRBD2 matching 10 bases. The CDR3 is 17 residues long. Germline-derived CDR1 and CDR2 are SEHNR and FQNEAQ (reference sequence). Unmatched junction bases numbered 11, after V lost 6 bases and J lost 3 bases. CDR3 amino acids: CASSSTVLAGVYNEQFF. CDR3 sequence (DNA): TGTGCCAGCAGTTCCACAGTTCTAGCGGGGGTCTACAATGAGCAGTTCTTC.

The chain carries TRBV2 and TRBJ1-6, with a tentative D call TRBD1 (5 bases). Deletions cut 6 bases from V and 7 bases from J, with 19 bases between. This CDR3 has 16 residues. Germline CDR1 is SNHLY and CDR2 is FYNNEI. The CDR3 nucleotides are TGTGCCAGCAGGTCGACTTTCGCGGGGGAGAATTCACCCCTCCACTTT. Encoded protein: CASRSTFAGENSPLHF.

V and J are TRBV18 and TRBJ1-5, with 12 bases aligning to TRBD1. CDR1 KGHSH and CDR2 LQKENI come from the germline V gene. Trimming removed 4 bases from V and 6 bases from J; junction bases left unmatched: 4. There are 15 residues in the CDR3. The CDR3 DNA follows: TGTGCCAGCTCACTAGGGACAGGGGGCGTTCAGCCCCAGCATTTT. It codes for CASSLGTGGVQPQHF.

The V gene is TRBV10-3, the J gene TRBJ1-1, with TRBD1 matching 9 bases. Germline V lookup: CDR1 ENHRY, CDR2 SYGVKD. The CDR3 consists of 16 residues. Germline trimming cut 3 bases from V and 5 bases from J; bases unmatched to any gene: 10. CDR3 protein: CAISDPPRTGETEAFF. CDR3 nucleotides: TGTGCCATCAGTGATCCGCCTCGGACAGGGGAGACTGAAGCTTTCTTT.

The CDR3, as DNA: TGTGCCAGCAGGGGGACAGGGTTAGCCGGGGAGCTGTTTTTT. This gives the protein CASRGTGLAGELFF. The rearrangement links TRBV6-5 to TRBJ2-2, with 9 bases aligning to TRBD1. CDR3 length: 14 residues. J lost 6 bases, V lost 6 bases, and 5 bases had no gene match. CDR1 and CDR2 from the germline V gene are MNHEY and SVGAGI.

The CDR3 protein is CASSQGLSEGYEQYF. For the CDR3, the DNA is TGTGCCAGCAGCCAAGGGCTCTCGGAGGGCTACGAGCAGTACTTC. V and J are TRBV3-1 (or the pseudogene TRBV3-2) and TRBJ2-7; TRBD2 might be the D (6 bases). The germline CDR1 and CDR2 sequences are LGHDT and YNNKEL (reference sequence). The CDR3 has 15 residues. V was cut by 1 base and J by 3 bases, with 13 bases left in between.

This chain connects TRBV2 to TRBJ1-2; D possibly corresponds to TRBD1 (6 bases). V gave up 5 bases and J gave up 4 bases, with 17 bases separating them. Germline V CDR1 and CDR2: SNHLY, FYNNEI. This CDR3 region has 15 residues. This chain's CDR3 is CASSPRMGAVYGYTF. Written as DNA, the CDR3 is TGTGCCAGCAGTCCCCGAATGGGGGCGGTCTATGGCTACACCTTC. Supplemented by reference TRBV2 and TRBJ1-2, the full variable domain reads EPEVTQTPSHQVTQMGQEVILRCVPISNHLYFYWYRQILGQKVEFLVSFYNNEISEKSEIFDDQFSVERPDGSNFTLKIRSTKLEDSAMYFCASSPRMGAVYGYTFGSGTRLTVV.

The chain links TRBV5-1 to TRBJ2-4; the match to TRBD1 covers 8 bases. With V trimmed by 3 bases and J by 6 bases, 5 bases remained unmatched. The CDR3 has 14 amino acids. Germline V lookup: CDR1 SGHRS, CDR2 YFSETQ. The CDR3 coding sequence is TGCGCCAGCAGCTCCCCAGGGGGCGGAAACATTCAGTACTTC. It yields the protein CASSSPGGGNIQYF.

V usage is TRBV28 and J usage is TRBJ1-5; D may be TRBD1 (5 bases). Germline lookup yields CDR1 MDHEN and CDR2 SYDVKM. The CDR3 length is 16 residues. Trimming stripped 8 bases from V and 2 bases from J, with 19 bases between. The CDR3, as DNA: TGTGCCAGCTCTCGAAGGAGGGGCTCTGGCAATCAGCCCCAGCATTTT. It encodes CASSRRRGSGNQPQHF.

The chain's CDR3 is CASSYSKGVAYNEQFF. In DNA, the CDR3 is TGTGCCAGCAGTTACTCGAAGGGGGTGGCCTACAATGAGCAGTTCTTC. The chain links TRBV6-6 to TRBJ2-1; TRBD1 is a possible D gene (6 bases). Germline CDR1 reads MNHNY; CDR2 reads SVGAGI (reference sequence). The CDR3 consists of 16 residues. Trimming left V 0 bases short and J 2 bases short, with 11 bases between.